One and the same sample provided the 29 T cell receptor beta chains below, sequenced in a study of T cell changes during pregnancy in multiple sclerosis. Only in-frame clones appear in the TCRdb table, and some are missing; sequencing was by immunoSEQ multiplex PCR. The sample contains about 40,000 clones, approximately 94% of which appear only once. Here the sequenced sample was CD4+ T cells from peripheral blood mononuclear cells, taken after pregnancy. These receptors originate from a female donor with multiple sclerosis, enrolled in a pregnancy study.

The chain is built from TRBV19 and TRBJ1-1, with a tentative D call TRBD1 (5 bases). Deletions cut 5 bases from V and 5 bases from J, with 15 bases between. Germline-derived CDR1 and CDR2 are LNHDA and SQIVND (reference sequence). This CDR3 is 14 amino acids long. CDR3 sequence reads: CASSSNQGGTEAFF. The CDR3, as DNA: TGTGCCAGTAGTTCAAATCAGGGTGGAACTGAAGCTTTCTTT.

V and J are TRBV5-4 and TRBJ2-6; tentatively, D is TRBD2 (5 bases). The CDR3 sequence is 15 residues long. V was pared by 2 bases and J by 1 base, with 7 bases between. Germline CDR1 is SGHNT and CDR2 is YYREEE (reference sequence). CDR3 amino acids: CASSFGESGANVLTF. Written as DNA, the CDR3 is TGTGCCAGCAGCTTCGGGGAGTCTGGGGCCAACGTCCTGACTTTC.

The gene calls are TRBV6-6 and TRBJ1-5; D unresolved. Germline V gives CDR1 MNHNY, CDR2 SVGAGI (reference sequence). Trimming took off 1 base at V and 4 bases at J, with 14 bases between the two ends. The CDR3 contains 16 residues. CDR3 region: CASSYYLEPRNQPQHF. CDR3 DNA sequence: TGTGCCAGCAGTTACTATTTAGAACCGAGGAATCAGCCCCAGCATTTT.

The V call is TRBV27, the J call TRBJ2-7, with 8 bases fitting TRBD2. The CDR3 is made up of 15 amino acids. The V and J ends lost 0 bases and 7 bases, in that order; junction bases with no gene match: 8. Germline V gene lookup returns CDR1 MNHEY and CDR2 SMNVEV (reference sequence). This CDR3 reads CASSLSGRGEGEQYF. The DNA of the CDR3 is TGTGCCAGCAGTTTATCTGGGCGGGGGGAAGGGGAGCAGTACTTC.

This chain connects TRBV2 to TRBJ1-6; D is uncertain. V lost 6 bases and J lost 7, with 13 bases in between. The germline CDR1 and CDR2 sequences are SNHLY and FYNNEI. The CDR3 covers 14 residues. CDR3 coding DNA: TGTGCCAGCAGACAAGAACAAACCAATTCACCCCTCCACTTT. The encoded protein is CASRQEQTNSPLHF.

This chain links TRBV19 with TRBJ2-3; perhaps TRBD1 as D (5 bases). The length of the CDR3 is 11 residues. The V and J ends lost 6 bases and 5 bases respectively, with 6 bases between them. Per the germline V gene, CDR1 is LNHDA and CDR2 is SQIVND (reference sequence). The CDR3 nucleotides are TGTGCCAGTAGCCAGGGAGATACGCAGTATTTT. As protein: CASSQGDTQYF.

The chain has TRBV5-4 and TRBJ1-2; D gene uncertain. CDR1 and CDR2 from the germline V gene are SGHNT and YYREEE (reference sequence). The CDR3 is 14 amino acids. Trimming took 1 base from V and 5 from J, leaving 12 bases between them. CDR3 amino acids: CASSLRAGKYGYTF. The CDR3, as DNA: TGTGCCAGCAGCTTGCGGGCCGGGAAATATGGCTACACCTTC.

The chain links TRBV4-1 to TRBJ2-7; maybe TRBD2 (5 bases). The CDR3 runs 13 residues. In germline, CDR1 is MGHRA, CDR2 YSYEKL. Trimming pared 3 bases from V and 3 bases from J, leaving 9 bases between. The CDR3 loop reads CASSHPGIYEQYF. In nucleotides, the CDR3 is TGCGCCAGCAGCCACCCGGGGATCTACGAGCAGTACTTC.

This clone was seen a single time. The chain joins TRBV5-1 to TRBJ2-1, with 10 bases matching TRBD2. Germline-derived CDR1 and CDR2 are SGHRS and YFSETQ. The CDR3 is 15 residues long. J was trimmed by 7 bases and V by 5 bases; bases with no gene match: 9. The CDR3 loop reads CASSAVAGGFNEQFF. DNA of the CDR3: TGCGCCAGCAGTGCCGTAGCGGGGGGTTTTAATGAGCAGTTCTTC.

For the CDR3, the DNA is TGTGCCAGCAGCTTCACCCGGGGGGGTTTCTATGGCTACACCTTC. This translates into CASSFTRGGFYGYTF. The chain employs TRBV11-2 and TRBJ1-2; possibly TRBD1 for D (5 bases). Trimming left V 3 bases short and J 4 bases short, with 15 bases between. Germline CDR1 and CDR2: SGHAT and FQNNGV. CDR3 size: 15 residues.

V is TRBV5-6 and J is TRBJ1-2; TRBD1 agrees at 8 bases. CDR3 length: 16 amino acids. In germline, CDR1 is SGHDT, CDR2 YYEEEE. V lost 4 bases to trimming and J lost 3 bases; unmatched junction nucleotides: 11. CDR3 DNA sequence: TGTGCCAGCAGCGCACCGACAGGGGTGGGGGACTATGGCTACACCTTC. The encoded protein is CASSAPTGVGDYGYTF. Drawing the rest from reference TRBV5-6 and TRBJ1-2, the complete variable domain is DAGVTQSPTHLIKTRGQQVTLRCSPKSGHDTVSWYQQALGQGPQFIFQYYEEEERQRGNFPDRFSGHQFPNYSSELNVNALLLGDSALYLCASSAPTGVGDYGYTFGSGTRLTVV.

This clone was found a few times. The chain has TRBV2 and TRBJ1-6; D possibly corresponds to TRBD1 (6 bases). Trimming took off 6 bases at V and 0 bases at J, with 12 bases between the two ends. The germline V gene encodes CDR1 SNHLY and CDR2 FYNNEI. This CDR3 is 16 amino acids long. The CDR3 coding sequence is TGTGCCAGCAGCTTCGGACAGAGCTCCTATAATTCACCCCTCCACTTT. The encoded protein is CASSFGQSSYNSPLHF. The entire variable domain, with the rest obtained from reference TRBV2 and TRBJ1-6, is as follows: EPEVTQTPSHQVTQMGQEVILRCVPISNHLYFYWYRQILGQKVEFLVSFYNNEISEKSEIFDDQFSVERPDGSNFTLKIRSTKLEDSAMYFCASSFGQSSYNSPLHFGNGTRLTVT.

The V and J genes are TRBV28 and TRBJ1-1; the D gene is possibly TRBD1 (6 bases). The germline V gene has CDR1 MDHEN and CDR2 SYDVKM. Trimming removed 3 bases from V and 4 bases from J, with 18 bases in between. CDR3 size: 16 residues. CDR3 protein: CASSLGYRVGGTEAFF. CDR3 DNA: TGTGCCAGCAGTTTGGGATACAGGGTGGGCGGCACTGAAGCTTTCTTT.

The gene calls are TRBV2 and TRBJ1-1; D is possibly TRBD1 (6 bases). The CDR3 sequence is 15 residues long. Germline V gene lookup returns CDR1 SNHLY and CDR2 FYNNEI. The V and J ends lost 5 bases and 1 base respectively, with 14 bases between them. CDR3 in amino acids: CASSYRQAPNTEAFF. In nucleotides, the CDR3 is TGTGCCAGCAGTTACCGACAGGCCCCGAACACTGAAGCTTTCTTT.

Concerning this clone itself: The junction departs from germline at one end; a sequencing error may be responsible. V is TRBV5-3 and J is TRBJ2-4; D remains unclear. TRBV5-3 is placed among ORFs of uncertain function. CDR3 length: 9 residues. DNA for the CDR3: TGTGCCAGAAGCTTGGCCACATTCTTC. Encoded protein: CARSLATFF.

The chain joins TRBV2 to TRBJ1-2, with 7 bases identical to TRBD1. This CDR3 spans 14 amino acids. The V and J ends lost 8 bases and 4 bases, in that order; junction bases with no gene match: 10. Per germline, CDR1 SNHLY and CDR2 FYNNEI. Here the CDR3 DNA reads TGTGCCAGCGGGGCTAGTGACAGGGCCTATGGCTACACCTTC. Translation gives CASGASDRAYGYTF. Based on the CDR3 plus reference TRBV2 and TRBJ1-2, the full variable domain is EPEVTQTPSHQVTQMGQEVILRCVPISNHLYFYWYRQILGQKVEFLVSFYNNEISEKSEIFDDQFSVERPDGSNFTLKIRSTKLEDSAMYFCASGASDRAYGYTFGSGTRLTVV.

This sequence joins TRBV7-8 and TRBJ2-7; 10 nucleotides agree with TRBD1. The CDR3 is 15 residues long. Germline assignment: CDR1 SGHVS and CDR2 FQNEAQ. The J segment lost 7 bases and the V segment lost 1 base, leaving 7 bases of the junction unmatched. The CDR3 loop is CASSLDRTGGWEQYF. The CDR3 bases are TGTGCCAGCAGCTTAGATAGGACAGGGGGGTGGGAGCAGTACTTC.

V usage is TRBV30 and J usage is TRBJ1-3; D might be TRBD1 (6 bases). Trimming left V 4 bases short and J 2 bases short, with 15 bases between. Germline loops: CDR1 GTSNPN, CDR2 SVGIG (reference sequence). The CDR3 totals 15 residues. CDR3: CAWMWGGATGNTIYF. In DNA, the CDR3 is TGTGCCTGGATGTGGGGGGGCGCGACTGGAAACACCATATATTTT.

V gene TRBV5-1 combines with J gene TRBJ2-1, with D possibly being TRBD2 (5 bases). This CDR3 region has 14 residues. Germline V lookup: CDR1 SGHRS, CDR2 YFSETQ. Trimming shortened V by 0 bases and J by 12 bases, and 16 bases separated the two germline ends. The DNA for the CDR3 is TGCGCCAGCAGCTTGGAGGGTAGCGCCGTGTCGCAGTTCTTC. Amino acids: CASSLEGSAVSQFF.

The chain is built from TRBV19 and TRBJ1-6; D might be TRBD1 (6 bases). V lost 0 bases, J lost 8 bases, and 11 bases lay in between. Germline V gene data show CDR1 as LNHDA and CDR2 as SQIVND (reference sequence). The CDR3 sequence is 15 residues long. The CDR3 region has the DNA TGTGCCAGTAGTATAGAAGGGACACTAGATTCACCCCTCCACTTT. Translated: CASSIEGTLDSPLHF.

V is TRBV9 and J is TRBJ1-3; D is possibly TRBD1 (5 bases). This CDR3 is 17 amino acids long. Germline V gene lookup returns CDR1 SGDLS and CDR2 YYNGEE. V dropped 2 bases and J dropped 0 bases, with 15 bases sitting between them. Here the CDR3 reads CASSVGSGAGSGNTIYF. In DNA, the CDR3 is TGTGCCAGCAGCGTCGGAAGTGGGGCCGGCTCTGGAAACACCATATATTTT.

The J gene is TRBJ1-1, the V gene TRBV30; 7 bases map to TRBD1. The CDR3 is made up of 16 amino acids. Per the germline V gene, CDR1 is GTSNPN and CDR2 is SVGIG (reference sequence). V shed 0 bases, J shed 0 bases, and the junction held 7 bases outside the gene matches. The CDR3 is CAWSVPRGDMNTEAFF. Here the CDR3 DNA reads TGTGCCTGGAGTGTACCCAGGGGGGACATGAACACTGAAGCTTTCTTT.

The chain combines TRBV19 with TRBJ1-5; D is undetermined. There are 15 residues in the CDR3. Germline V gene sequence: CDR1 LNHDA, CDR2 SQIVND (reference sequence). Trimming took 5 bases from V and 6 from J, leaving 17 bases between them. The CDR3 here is CASSGRGGLSQPQHF. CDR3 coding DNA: TGTGCCAGTAGTGGCCGGGGTGGTCTAAGTCAGCCCCAGCATTTT.

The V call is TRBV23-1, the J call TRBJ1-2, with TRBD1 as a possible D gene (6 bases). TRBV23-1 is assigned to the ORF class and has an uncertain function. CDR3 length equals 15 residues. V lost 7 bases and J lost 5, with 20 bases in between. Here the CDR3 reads CASTHRVPNSYGYTF. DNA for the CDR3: TGCGCCAGCACTCACAGGGTCCCCAACTCGTATGGCTACACCTTC.

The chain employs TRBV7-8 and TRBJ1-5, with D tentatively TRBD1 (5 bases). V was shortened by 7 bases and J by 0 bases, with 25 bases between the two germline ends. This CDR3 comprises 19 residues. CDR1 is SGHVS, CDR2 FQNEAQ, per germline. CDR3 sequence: CASTISPAGQAISNQPQHF. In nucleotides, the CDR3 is TGTGCCAGCACCATAAGCCCGGCAGGGCAGGCCATTAGCAATCAGCCCCAGCATTTT.

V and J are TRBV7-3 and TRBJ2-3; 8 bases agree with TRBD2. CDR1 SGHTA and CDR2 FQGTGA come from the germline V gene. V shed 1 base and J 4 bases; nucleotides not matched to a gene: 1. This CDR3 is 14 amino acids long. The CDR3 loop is CASSLSGGPDTQYF. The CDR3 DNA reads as TGTGCCAGCAGCTTAAGCGGGGGGCCAGATACGCAGTATTTT.

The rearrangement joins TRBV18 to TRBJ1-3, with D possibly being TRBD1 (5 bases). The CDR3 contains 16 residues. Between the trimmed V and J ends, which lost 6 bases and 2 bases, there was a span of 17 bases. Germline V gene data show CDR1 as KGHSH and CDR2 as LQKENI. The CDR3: CASSSGTGNAGNTIYF. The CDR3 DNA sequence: TGTGCCAGCTCGTCCGGGACTGGGAATGCTGGAAACACCATATATTTT.

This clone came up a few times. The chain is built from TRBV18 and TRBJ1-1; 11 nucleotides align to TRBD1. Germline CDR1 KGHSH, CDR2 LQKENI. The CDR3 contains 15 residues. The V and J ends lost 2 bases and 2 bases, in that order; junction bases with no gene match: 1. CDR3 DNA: TGTGCCAGCTCACCAGGGACAGGGGGTAACACTGAAGCTTTCTTT. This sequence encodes CASSPGTGGNTEAFF.

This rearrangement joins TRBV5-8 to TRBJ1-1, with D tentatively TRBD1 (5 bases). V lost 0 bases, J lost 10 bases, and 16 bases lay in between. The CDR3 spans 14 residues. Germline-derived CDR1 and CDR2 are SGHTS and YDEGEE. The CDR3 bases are TGTGCCAGCAGCTTGGCCATACGGACGGGGGGAGCTTTCTTT. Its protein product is CASSLAIRTGGAFF.